What follows are 8 T cell receptor beta chains derived from one specimen sequenced in a study of cytomegalovirus exposure and HLA in healthy donors. Assay: immunoSEQ multiplex PCR; the TCRdb copy retains only in-frame clones and omits some. Among some 260,000 clones, roughly 88% were seen once, and the ten largest hold just over 3%. The material sequenced was PBMCs. These receptors originate from a woman under 40 in good health and CMV-seronegative.

The rearrangement uses TRBV28 and TRBJ2-1, with D hard to call. Germline V gives CDR1 MDHEN, CDR2 SYDVKM. This CDR3 is built from 13 residues. Trimming shortened V by 3 bases and J by 8 bases, and 11 bases separated the two germline ends. The CDR3 region is CASSLRTFDEQFF. DNA of the CDR3: TGTGCCAGCAGTTTGCGGACCTTCGATGAGCAGTTCTTC.

This clone was seen just once. The chain combines TRBV9 with TRBJ1-4; D ambiguous. The V gene's germline CDR1 is SGDLS and CDR2 YYNGEE. With 5 bases removed from V and 0 bases from J, the gap between germline ends came to 11 bases. This CDR3 is built from 15 residues. DNA for the CDR3: TGTGCCAGCAGTTCTACGGGATCAACTAATGAAAAACTGTTTTTT. Its translation: CASSSTGSTNEKLFF.

The gene calls are TRBV27 and TRBJ1-1; the D is unclear. CDR1 is MNHEY and CDR2 is SMNVEV in the germline V gene (reference sequence). The CDR3 totals 14 residues. The V and J ends lost 2 bases and 0 bases respectively, with 7 bases between them. DNA for the CDR3: TGTGCCAGCAGTTTACGAGGCATGAACACTGAAGCTTTCTTT. Protein sequence: CASSLRGMNTEAFF.

The gene calls are TRBV27 and TRBJ2-7; 7 bases line up with TRBD2. The CDR3 covers 14 residues. CDR1 is MNHEY and CDR2 is SMNVEV in the germline V gene (reference sequence). V trimming: 3 bases; J trimming: 6 bases; junction bases outside the gene matches: 8. CDR3 sequence (DNA): TGTGCCAGCAGTTTTGGCGGGAGCTCGGGCGAGCAGTACTTC. This codes for CASSFGGSSGEQYF.

The chain uses TRBV9 and TRBJ2-7; TRBD2 might be the D (6 bases). CDR1 is SGDLS, CDR2 YYNGEE, per germline. V was clipped by 3 bases and J by 2 bases, with 15 bases between them. The CDR3 spans 15 residues. The CDR3: CASSAGGGLTYEQYF. CDR3 DNA sequence: TGTGCCAGCAGCGCTGGTGGGGGGTTGACCTACGAGCAGTACTTC.

J is TRBJ2-2 and V is TRBV9; no firm D call. The V and J ends lost 0 bases and 1 base respectively, with 10 bases between them. Germline assignment: CDR1 SGDLS and CDR2 YYNGEE. The CDR3 runs to 16 residues. In DNA, the CDR3 is TGTGCCAGCAGCGTAGGGGCGGCCGTGAACACCGGGGAGCTGTTTTTT. Its protein product is CASSVGAAVNTGELFF.

V gene TRBV19 combines with J gene TRBJ1-2, with D possibly matching TRBD1 (5 bases). CDR3 length equals 13 residues. V was clipped by 6 bases and J by 1 base, with 9 bases between them. Germline V gene lookup returns CDR1 LNHDA and CDR2 SQIVND (reference sequence). CDR3: CASRETDNYGYTF. The CDR3 region has the DNA TGTGCCAGTAGGGAGACAGATAACTATGGCTACACCTTC.

The V gene is TRBV4-3, the J gene TRBJ1-4, with 7 bases matching TRBD1. There are 12 residues in the CDR3. V was pared by 4 bases and J by 14 bases, with 7 bases of the junction left unmatched. Germline lookup yields CDR1 LGHNA and CDR2 YSLEER. The CDR3: CASSPIQGHLFF. The CDR3 coding sequence is TGCGCCAGCAGCCCGATACAGGGGCATCTGTTTTTT.